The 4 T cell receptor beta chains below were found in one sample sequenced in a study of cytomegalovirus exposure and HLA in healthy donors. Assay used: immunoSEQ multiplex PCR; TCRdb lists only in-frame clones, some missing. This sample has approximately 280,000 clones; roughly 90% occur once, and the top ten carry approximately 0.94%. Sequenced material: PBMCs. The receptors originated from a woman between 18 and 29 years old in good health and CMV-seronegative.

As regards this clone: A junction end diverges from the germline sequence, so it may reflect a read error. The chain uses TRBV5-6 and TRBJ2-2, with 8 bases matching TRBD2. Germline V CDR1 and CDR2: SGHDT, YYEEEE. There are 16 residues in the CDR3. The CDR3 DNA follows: TGTGCCAGCACCTTGGAGTCGGGAGGGCTCGCCGGGGAGCTGTTTTTT. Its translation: CASTLESGGLAGELFF.

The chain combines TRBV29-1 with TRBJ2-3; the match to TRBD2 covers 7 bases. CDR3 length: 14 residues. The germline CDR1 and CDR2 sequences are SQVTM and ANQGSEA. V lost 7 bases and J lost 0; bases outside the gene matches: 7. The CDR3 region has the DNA TGCAGCGCTAGCGGAACAACTAGCACAGATACGCAGTATTTT. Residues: CSASGTTSTDTQYF.

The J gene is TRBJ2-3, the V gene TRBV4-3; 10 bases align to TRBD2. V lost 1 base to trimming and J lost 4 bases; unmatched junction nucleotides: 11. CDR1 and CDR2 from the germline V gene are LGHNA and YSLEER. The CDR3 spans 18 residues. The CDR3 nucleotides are TGCGCCAGCAGCCAAGGAGTGGGCCTAGCGGGAGATCCAGATACGCAGTATTTT. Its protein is CASSQGVGLAGDPDTQYF.

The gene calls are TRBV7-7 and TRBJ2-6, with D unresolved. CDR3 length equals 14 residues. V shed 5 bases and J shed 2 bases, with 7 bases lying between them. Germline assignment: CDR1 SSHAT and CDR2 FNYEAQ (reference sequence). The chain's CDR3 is CASSPSPGANVLTF. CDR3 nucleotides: TGTGCCAGCAGCCCCTCCCCTGGGGCCAACGTCCTGACTTTC.